The 8 T cell receptor beta chains in this list originate from one sample, sequenced in a study of Ad26.COV2.S vaccination and SARS-CoV-2 variants (dated by TCRdb to about 2021). The time point label for this specimen denotes: individuals recovered from natural SARS-CoV-2 infection. Receptors were amplified or captured by the immunoSEQ multiplex PCR assay. TCRdb stores this immuneACCESS table with in-frame sequences only. Part of the clones is absent; in the studies checked, under half of the shortfall reflects unresolved V genes, and no reason is known for the rest. Counted in this sample were roughly 150,000 clones; more than 80% of them appeared once. The ten largest account for approximately 5% of the sample. Material: peripheral blood, obtained after recovery from COVID-19. These TCRs come from a human donor who had recovered from COVID-19.

The chain recombines TRBV5-8 with TRBJ1-4; D not certain. Germline V gives CDR1 SGHTS, CDR2 YDEGEE. Trimming took 1 base from V and 2 from J, leaving 15 bases between them. The CDR3 sequence is 17 residues long. DNA of the CDR3: TGTGCCAGCAGCTTGATCGATTCCGGGAAGACTAATGAAAAACTGTTTTTT. Translating gives CASSLIDSGKTNEKLFF.

This clone was detected only a few times. The gene calls are TRBV9 and TRBJ1-1, with D hard to call. V was clipped by 4 bases and J by 5 bases, with 15 bases between them. Germline CDR1 SGDLS, CDR2 YYNGEE. The CDR3 has 14 residues. CDR3 sequence (DNA): TGTGCCAGCAGCCCGGGGTCCGGTCTAACTGAAGCTTTCTTT. Translated, it gives CASSPGSGLTEAFF.

The chain couples TRBV28 to TRBJ2-1; either TRBD1 or TRBD2 may fit D (5 bases each). The CDR3 is 14 amino acids. Germline V gives CDR1 MDHEN, CDR2 SYDVKM. V lost 5 bases and J 9 bases, leaving 17 bases between the germline ends. CDR3 bases: TGTGCCAGCAGTCGGGGCGACTTTGGGGGTGAGCAGTTCTTC. Protein sequence: CASSRGDFGGEQFF.

The gene calls are TRBV24-1 and TRBJ2-2, with 8 bases matching TRBD2. V was clipped by 3 bases and J by 5 bases; unmatched bases: 7. The CDR3 extends over 16 amino acids. Germline V lookup: CDR1 KGHDR, CDR2 SFDVKD. CDR3 in amino acids: CATSDPGGGATGELFF. The CDR3 nucleotides are TGTGCCACCAGTGATCCGGGGGGGGGCGCAACCGGGGAGCTGTTTTTT.

V usage is TRBV2 and J usage is TRBJ2-3, with TRBD2 matching 11 bases. The CDR3 extends over 15 amino acids. Trimming cost V 6 bases and J 4 bases; bases outside gene matches: 6. The germline V gene has CDR1 SNHLY and CDR2 FYNNEI. CDR3 loop: CASRTGTSGPDTQYF. CDR3 in DNA: TGTGCCAGCAGGACCGGGACTAGCGGTCCAGATACGCAGTATTTT.

A single count supports this clone. Germline is not matched at one junction end, which may reflect a read error. This sample includes further DNA sequences coding for the same CDR3. V usage is TRBV19 and J usage is TRBJ2-2; D is perhaps TRBD2 (5 bases). CDR1 is LNHDA, CDR2 SQIVND, per germline (reference sequence). This CDR3 has 15 amino acids. For the CDR3, the DNA is TGTGCCAGTAGTCCCCCGCCTATAAACACCGGGGAACTGTTTTTT. Translating it yields CASSPPPINTGELFF.

The rearrangement links TRBV19 to TRBJ2-7; TRBD1 aligns across 9 bases. This CDR3 is 15 amino acids long. V trimming: 5 bases; J trimming: 6 bases; junction bases outside the gene matches: 11. CDR1 LNHDA and CDR2 SQIVND come from the germline V gene (reference sequence). CDR3 sequence: CASSQDRGFSGEQYF. The CDR3, as DNA: TGTGCCAGTAGTCAGGACAGGGGTTTTTCGGGCGAGCAGTACTTC. Looking up the rest from reference TRBV19 and TRBJ2-7 gives the full variable domain: DGGITQSPKYLFRKEGQNVTLSCEQNLNHDAMYWYRQDPGQGLRLIYYSQIVNDFQKGDIAEGYSVSREKKESFPLTVTSAQKNPTAFYLCASSQDRGFSGEQYFGPGTRLTVT.

This clone has a handful of counts. The chain joins TRBV18 to TRBJ2-7; the match to TRBD1 covers 10 bases. The ends lost 0 bases at V and 3 bases at J; junction bases unmatched: 5. The CDR3 contains 16 residues. The germline V gene encodes CDR1 KGHSH and CDR2 LQKENI. CDR3 in DNA: TGTGCCAGCTCACCACCGGGACAGGGGACCTACTACGAGCAGTACTTC. Amino acids: CASSPPGQGTYYEQYF.